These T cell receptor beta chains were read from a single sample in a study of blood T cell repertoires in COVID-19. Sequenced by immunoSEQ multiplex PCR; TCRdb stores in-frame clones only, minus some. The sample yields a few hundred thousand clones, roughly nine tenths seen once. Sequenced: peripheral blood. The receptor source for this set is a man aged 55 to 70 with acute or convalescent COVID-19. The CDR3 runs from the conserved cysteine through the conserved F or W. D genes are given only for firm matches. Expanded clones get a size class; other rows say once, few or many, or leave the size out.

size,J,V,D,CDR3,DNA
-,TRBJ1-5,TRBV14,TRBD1,CASSHDRVDYYRSIPQHF,TGTGCCAGCAGCCACGACAGGGTCGACTATTACCGGTCCATTCCCCAGCATTTT
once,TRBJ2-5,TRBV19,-,CASTPTGGETQYF,TGTGCCAGTACCCCGACTGGAGGCGAGACCCAGTACTTC
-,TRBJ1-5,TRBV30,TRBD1,CAWGTDSNQPQHF,TGTGCCTGGGGGACAGATAGCAATCAGCCCCAGCATTTT
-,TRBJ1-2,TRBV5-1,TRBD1,CASSPVGQGYGYTF,TGCGCCAGCAGCCCCGTGGGACAGGGATATGGCTACACCTTC
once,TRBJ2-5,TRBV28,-,CASTAPGLERTQYF,TGTGCCAGCACCGCCCCGGGACTGGAGCGGACCCAGTACTTC
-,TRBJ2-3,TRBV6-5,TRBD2,CASSSGLAERDTQYF,TGTGCCAGCAGCTCGGGACTAGCGGAAAGAGATACGCAGTATTTT
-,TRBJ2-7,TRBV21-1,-,CASSKALRHRDRGPTTTYEQYF,TGTGCCAGCAGCAAAGCCCTCCGACATCGGGACAGGGGGCCTACTACTACCTACGAGCAGTACTTC
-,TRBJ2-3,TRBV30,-,CAWRRDTDTQYF,TGTGCCTGGAGGCGGGACACAGATACGCAGTATTTT
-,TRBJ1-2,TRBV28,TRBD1,CASTPGQGYAGAYGYTF,TGTGCCAGCACCCCCGGACAGGGATACGCTGGTGCATATGGCTACACCTTC
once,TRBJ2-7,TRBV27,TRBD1,CASSLSRTGYEQYF,TGTGCCAGCAGTTTATCCAGGACAGGGTACGAGCAGTACTTC
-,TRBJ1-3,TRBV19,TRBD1,CASRQQGVAGNTIYF,TGTGCCAGTAGGCAACAGGGGGTTGCTGGAAACACCATATATTTT
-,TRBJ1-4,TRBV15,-,CATSRGRYEKLFF,TGTGCCACCAGCAGAGGGAGGTACGAAAAACTGTTTTTT
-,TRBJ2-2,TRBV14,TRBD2,CASSQVLAGGELFF,TGTGCCAGCAGCCAAGTACTAGCGGGAGGAGAGCTGTTTTTT
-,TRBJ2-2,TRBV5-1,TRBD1,CASSLNRGTGELFF,TGCGCCAGCAGCCTTAACAGGGGCACCGGGGAGCTGTTTTTT
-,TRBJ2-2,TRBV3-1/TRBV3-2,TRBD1,CASSQGTGGGTGELFF,TGTGCCAGCAGCCAAGGGACAGGGGGCGGCACCGGGGAGCTGTTTTTT
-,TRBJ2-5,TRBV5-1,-,CASSWRGPTGQETQYF,TGCGCCAGCAGCTGGCGGGGGCCGACAGGCCAAGAGACCCAGTACTTC
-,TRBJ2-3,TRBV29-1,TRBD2,CSARLAGVGSGDTQYF,TGCAGCGCCCGACTAGCGGGAGTCGGATCCGGAGATACGCAGTATTTT
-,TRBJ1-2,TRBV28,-,CASSPFRRPRGGYTF,TGTGCCAGCAGCCCGTTCAGACGGCCCCGAGGGGGCTACACCTTC
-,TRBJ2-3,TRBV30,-,CAWSPRGTDTQYF,TGTGCCTGGAGCCCACGGGGCACAGATACGCAGTATTTT
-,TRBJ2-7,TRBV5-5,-,CASSPRDTSYEQYF,TGTGCCAGCAGCCCCAGGGACACCTCCTACGAGCAGTACTTC
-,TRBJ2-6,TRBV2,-,CASTLRGSGANVLTF,TGTGCCAGCACCCTCCGGGGGTCTGGGGCCAACGTCCTGACTTTC
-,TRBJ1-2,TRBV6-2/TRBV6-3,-,CASSPRQAYGYTF,TGTGCCAGCAGCCCCCGGCAGGCCTATGGCTACACCTTC
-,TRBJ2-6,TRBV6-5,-,CASSYEASGANVLTF,TGTGCCAGCAGTTACGAGGCCTCTGGGGCCAACGTCCTGACTTTC
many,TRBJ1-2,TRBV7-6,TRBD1,CASSPLDRVYGYTF,TGTGCCAGCAGCCCGTTGGACAGGGTGTATGGCTACACCTTC
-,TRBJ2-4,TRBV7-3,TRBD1,CASSPGTGDSIQYF,TGTGCCAGCAGCCCCGGGACAGGGGATAGCATTCAGTACTTC
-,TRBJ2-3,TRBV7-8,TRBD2,CASSLVVLAGLAGVTDTQYF,TGTGCCAGCAGCTTAGTGGTTCTTGCGGGCCTAGCGGGAGTGACAGATACGCAGTATTTT